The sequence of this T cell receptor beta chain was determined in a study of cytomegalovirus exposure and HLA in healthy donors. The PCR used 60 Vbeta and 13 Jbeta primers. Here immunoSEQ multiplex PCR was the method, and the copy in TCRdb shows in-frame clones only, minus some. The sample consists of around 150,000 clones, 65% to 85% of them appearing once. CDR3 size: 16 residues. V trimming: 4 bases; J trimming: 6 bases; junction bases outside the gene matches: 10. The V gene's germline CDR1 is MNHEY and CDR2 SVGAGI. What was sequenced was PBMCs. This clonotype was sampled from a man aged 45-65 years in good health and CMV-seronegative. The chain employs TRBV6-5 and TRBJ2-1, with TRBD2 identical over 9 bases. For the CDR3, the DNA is TGTGCCAGCAGTTCTAGGGTTAGCGGGAGTAGCAATGAGCAGTTCTTC. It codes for CASSSRVSGSSNEQFF.